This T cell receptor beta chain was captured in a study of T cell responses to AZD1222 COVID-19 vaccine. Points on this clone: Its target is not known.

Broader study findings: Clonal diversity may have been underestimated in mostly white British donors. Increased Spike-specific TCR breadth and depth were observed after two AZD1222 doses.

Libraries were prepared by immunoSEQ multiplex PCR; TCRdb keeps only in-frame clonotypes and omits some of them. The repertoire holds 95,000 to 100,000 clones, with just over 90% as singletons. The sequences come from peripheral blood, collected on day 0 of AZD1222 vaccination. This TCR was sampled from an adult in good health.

Here the CDR3 reads CASSLADHNEQFF. The CDR3 DNA follows: TGTGCCAGCAGTCTAGCGGACCACAATGAGCAGTTCTTC. V usage is TRBV7-9 and J usage is TRBJ2-1, with TRBD2 identical over 7 bases. The CDR3 sequence is 13 residues long. Unmatched junction bases numbered 4, after V lost 6 bases and J lost 5 bases. From germline, CDR1 is SEHNR and CDR2 FQNEAQ (reference sequence).